The next 23 T cell receptor beta chains were all read from a single sample in a study of shared clonotypes between healthy human individuals. The data were produced by immunoSEQ multiplex PCR, yet TCRdb's version contains in-frame clones alone and is incomplete. The data contain millions of clones, over 85% of them singletons. Terminally differentiated effector memory CD45RA+ cells were left out of the naive CD8 fraction, which was CD45RO-negative and positively selected for CCR7. Sequencing used naive CD8+ T cells sorted from blood. Source of these receptors: a man aged 18 to 30 in good health.

V gene TRBV15 combines with J gene TRBJ2-7, with D hard to call. CDR3 length: 14 residues. V shed 3 bases and J shed 6 bases, with 15 bases lying between them. Germline assignment: CDR1 LNHNV and CDR2 YYDKDF (reference sequence). The CDR3 nucleotides are TGTGCCACCAGCAGCACAGCCCTTATCGGCGAGCAGTACTTC. Translated: CATSSTALIGEQYF.

As to this clone: The same CDR3 arises from other DNA sequences in this sample as well. The rearrangement joins TRBV9 to TRBJ2-7; the match to TRBD2 covers 11 bases. CDR3 length: 16 residues. V was clipped by 0 bases and J by 0 bases; unmatched bases: 2. CDR1 SGDLS and CDR2 YYNGEE come from the germline V gene. CDR3 sequence: CASSVGGLAGSYEQYF. The CDR3 DNA is TGTGCCAGCAGCGTAGGCGGACTAGCGGGCTCCTACGAGCAGTACTTC.

The CDR3 protein is CASSQTQWGPDEQYF. DNA for the CDR3: TGTGCCAGCAGTCAAACACAATGGGGGCCGGACGAGCAGTACTTC. The gene calls are TRBV6-6 and TRBJ2-7; the D gene is possibly TRBD1 (6 bases). The V end lost 5 bases, the J end lost 5 bases, and 19 bases lay between the germline ends. Germline-derived CDR1 and CDR2 are MNHNY and SVGAGI (reference sequence). CDR3 size: 15 residues.

The chain recombines TRBV10-3 with TRBJ2-7; D possibly corresponds to TRBD1 (5 bases). The CDR3 loop spans 14 amino acids. Germline CDR1 and CDR2: ENHRY and SYGVKD. Trimming removed 7 bases at V and 5 bases at J, with 18 bases between. The CDR3 loop is CAINQDGAKDEQYF. The CDR3 DNA is TGTGCCATCAACCAGGATGGGGCGAAGGACGAGCAGTACTTC.

The chain has TRBV30 and TRBJ2-3; maybe TRBD2 (6 bases). The CDR3 contains 15 residues. With 2 bases removed from V and 1 base from J, the gap between germline ends came to 13 bases. Per the germline V gene, CDR1 is GTSNPN and CDR2 is SVGIG (reference sequence). The CDR3 protein is CAWSRRDGGTDTQYF. The CDR3 bases are TGTGCCTGGAGTAGGCGGGACGGTGGCACAGATACGCAGTATTTT.

CDR3 loop: CASSLAQGVEYGYTF. Here the CDR3 DNA reads TGCGCCAGCAGCTTGGCACAGGGCGTCGAGTATGGCTACACCTTC. This chain uses TRBV5-1 with TRBJ1-2; maybe TRBD1 (6 bases). The germline V and J ends were trimmed by 0 bases and 5 bases, with 14 bases remaining between them. The CDR3 is 15 amino acids. Looked up from germline, CDR1 is SGHRS and CDR2 is YFSETQ.

CDR3 bases: TGTGCCAGCTACAGGGGCGGCGGGGAGCTGTTTTTT. Translation: CASYRGGGELFF. The chain couples TRBV19 to TRBJ2-2; TRBD1 matches 7 bases. V lost 9 bases and J lost 7; bases outside the gene matches: 5. This CDR3 contains 12 residues. Per the germline V gene, CDR1 is LNHDA and CDR2 is SQIVND (reference sequence). The variable domain in full, completed from reference TRBV19 and TRBJ2-2, reads DGGITQSPKYLFRKEGQNVTLSCEQNLNHDAMYWYRQDPGQGLRLIYYSQIVNDFQKGDIAEGYSVSREKKESFPLTVTSAQKNPTAFYLCASYRGGGELFFGEGSRLTVL.

The genes are TRBV9 and TRBJ1-4; D call uncertain. V lost 0 bases and J 7 bases, leaving 4 bases between the germline ends. CDR3 length equals 12 residues. Germline V gene lookup returns CDR1 SGDLS and CDR2 YYNGEE. The CDR3 loop is CASSVVGEKLFF. The CDR3 nucleotides read TGTGCCAGCAGCGTAGTGGGTGAAAAACTGTTTTTT.

This chain connects TRBV27 to TRBJ2-3; no reliable D call. Germline V CDR1 and CDR2: MNHEY, SMNVEV (reference sequence). Trimming pared 3 bases from V and 6 bases from J, leaving 16 bases between. The CDR3 runs 15 residues. In DNA, the CDR3 is TGTGCCAGCAGTTTTAGGTACGGGCCGCCGGATACGCAGTATTTT. Translated: CASSFRYGPPDTQYF.

This sequence joins TRBV4-1 and TRBJ1-5, with D possibly being TRBD1 (6 bases). The V end lost 4 bases, the J end lost 6 bases, and 13 bases lay between the germline ends. The germline V gene has CDR1 MGHRA and CDR2 YSYEKL. The CDR3 runs 14 residues. The chain's CDR3 is CASSLRTVGQPQHF. In nucleotides, the CDR3 is TGCGCCAGCAGCCTACGGACAGTCGGTCAGCCCCAGCATTTT.

The gene calls are TRBV5-1 and TRBJ2-1; D ambiguous. This CDR3 is 14 amino acids long. CDR1 SGHRS and CDR2 YFSETQ come from the germline V gene. V gave up 5 bases and J gave up 0 bases, with 9 bases separating them. DNA of the CDR3: TGCGCCAGCAGGCTAAGTAGCTCCTACAATGAGCAGTTCTTC. This codes for CASRLSSSYNEQFF.

The chain recombines TRBV11-2 with TRBJ1-2, with 9 nucleotides matching TRBD1. Germline trimming cut 5 bases from V and 3 bases from J; bases unmatched to any gene: 19. CDR1 is SGHAT and CDR2 is FQNNGV in the germline V gene. This CDR3 contains 19 residues. DNA of the CDR3: TGTGCCAGCAGCCCAGTTCCGGGACAGGGTGCCTCCTCGGACTATGGCTACACCTTC. Amino acid sequence: CASSPVPGQGASSDYGYTF.

This chain links TRBV5-8 with TRBJ2-3; TRBD1 matches 7 bases. Per the germline V gene, CDR1 is SGHTS and CDR2 is YDEGEE. The CDR3 is 17 amino acids. V was pared by 4 bases and J by 2 bases, with 13 bases of the junction left unmatched. In DNA, the CDR3 is TGTGCCAGCAGCCACACCACGACAGGGTACTTCACAGATACGCAGTATTTT. As protein: CASSHTTTGYFTDTQYF.

This clone was picked up a small number of times. This sample also contains other DNA sequences that code for the same CDR3. This sequence joins TRBV7-2 and TRBJ1-2; D not certain. V was cut by 0 bases and J by 4 bases, with 3 bases left in between. CDR3 length equals 12 residues. CDR1 is SGHTA and CDR2 is FQGNSA in the germline V gene. The CDR3 sequence is CASSLAGYGYTF. For the CDR3, the DNA is TGTGCCAGCAGCTTAGCCGGCTATGGCTACACCTTC.

This sequence joins TRBV5-1 and TRBJ2-1; no definite D call. Germline CDR1 reads SGHRS; CDR2 reads YFSETQ. Between the trimmed V and J ends, which lost 2 bases and 0 bases, there was a span of 15 bases. CDR3 length: 17 residues. The CDR3 DNA is TGCGCCAGCAGCTTAAGGAGCATCCAAAGCTCCTACAATGAGCAGTTCTTC. Translation gives CASSLRSIQSSYNEQFF.

The J gene is TRBJ1-1, the V gene TRBV6-6, with no clear D. Germline assignment: CDR1 MNHNY and CDR2 SVGAGI (reference sequence). The V end was cut by 4 bases, the J end by 7 bases, with 4 bases between. The CDR3 length is 10 residues. The CDR3 sequence is CASSSNEAFF. CDR3 DNA: TGTGCCAGCAGTTCGAATGAAGCTTTCTTT.

This chain links TRBV30 with TRBJ1-2, with TRBD1 identical over 8 bases. V trimming: 1 base; J trimming: 4 bases; junction bases outside the gene matches: 8. Germline CDR1 and CDR2: GTSNPN and SVGIG (reference sequence). This CDR3 is built from 15 residues. Here the CDR3 reads CAWSAPTGALYGYTF. The CDR3 DNA sequence: TGTGCCTGGAGTGCCCCGACAGGGGCCCTCTATGGCTACACCTTC. The whole variable domain, remainder taken from reference TRBV30 and TRBJ1-2, is SQTIHQWPATLVQPVGSPLSLECTVEGTSNPNLYWYRQAAGRGLQLLFYSVGIGQISSEVPQNLSASRPQDRQFILSSKKLLLSDSGFYLCAWSAPTGALYGYTFGSGTRLTVV.

About this clone itself: This specimen includes other DNA sequences encoding the same CDR3. This chain's CDR3 is CASSLVGGYGYTF. CDR3 coding DNA: TGTGCCAGCAGCTTAGTAGGGGGCTATGGCTACACCTTC. The chain uses TRBV7-9 and TRBJ1-2; D is possibly TRBD1 (6 bases). V lost 1 base, J lost 4 bases, and 7 bases lay in between. The CDR3 totals 13 residues. CDR1 is SEHNR and CDR2 is FQNEAQ in the germline V gene (reference sequence).

This clone was recorded only once. The CDR3 spells CASSPFSIYNSPLHF. The CDR3 nucleotides are TGTGCCAGTAGTCCGTTCTCCATCTATAATTCACCCCTCCACTTT. V and J are TRBV19 and TRBJ1-6, with D uncertain. Germline values: CDR1 LNHDA, CDR2 SQIVND (reference sequence). CDR3 length: 15 residues. V lost 5 bases, J lost 3 bases, and 11 bases lay in between.

The genes are TRBV7-6 and TRBJ2-7; 7 nucleotides line up with TRBD2. Unmatched junction bases numbered 13, after V lost 4 bases and J lost 1 base. CDR1 is SGHVS, CDR2 FNYEAQ, per germline. CDR3 length: 17 residues. The CDR3 reads CASSSYPGASGSYEQYF. The CDR3 DNA is TGTGCCAGCAGCTCATACCCCGGGGCTAGCGGATCCTACGAGCAGTACTTC.

This sequence joins TRBV6-1 and TRBJ2-7; maybe TRBD1 (6 bases). The CDR3 spans 12 residues. CDR1 is MNHNS, CDR2 SASEGT, per germline. V lost 10 bases to trimming and J lost 0 bases, with 10 bases between them. DNA of the CDR3: TGTGCCACCTTACAGGGCTCCTACGAGCAGTACTTC. Its translation: CATLQGSYEQYF.

This clone was picked up one time. The chain is built from TRBV12-5 and TRBJ1-1; D uncertain. CDR3 size: 13 residues. The V end was cut by 3 bases, the J end by 5 bases, with 10 bases between. Germline V lookup: CDR1 LGHNT, CDR2 FRNRAP. The CDR3 nucleotides read TGTGCTAGTGGTTTAGATGAAGGAACTGAAGCTTTCTTT. Protein sequence: CASGLDEGTEAFF.

A word on this clone: The same CDR3 can be traced to other DNA sequences in this sample. V and J are TRBV27 and TRBJ2-7, with 10 bases aligning to TRBD2. CDR3 length: 14 amino acids. The J segment lost 0 bases and the V segment lost 5 bases, leaving 1 base of the junction unmatched. Germline loops: CDR1 MNHEY, CDR2 SMNVEV (reference sequence). In nucleotides, the CDR3 is TGTGCCAGCAGTATAGCGGGGGGCTCCTACGAGCAGTACTTC. Its protein is CASSIAGGSYEQYF.